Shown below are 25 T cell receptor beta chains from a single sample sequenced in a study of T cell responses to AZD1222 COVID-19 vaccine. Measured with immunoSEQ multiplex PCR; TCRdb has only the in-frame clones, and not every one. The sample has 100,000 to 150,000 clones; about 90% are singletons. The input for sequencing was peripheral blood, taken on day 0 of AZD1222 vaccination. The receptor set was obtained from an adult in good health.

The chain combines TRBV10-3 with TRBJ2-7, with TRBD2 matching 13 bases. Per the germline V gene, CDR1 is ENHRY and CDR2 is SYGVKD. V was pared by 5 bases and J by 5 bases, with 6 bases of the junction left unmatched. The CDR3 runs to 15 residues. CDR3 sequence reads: CAISRGLAGNNEQYF. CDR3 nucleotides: TGTGCCATCAGTAGGGGACTAGCGGGAAACAACGAGCAGTACTTC.

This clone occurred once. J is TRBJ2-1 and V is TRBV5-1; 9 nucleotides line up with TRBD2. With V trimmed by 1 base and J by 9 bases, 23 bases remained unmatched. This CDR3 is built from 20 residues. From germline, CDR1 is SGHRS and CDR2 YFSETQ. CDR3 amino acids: CASSLRPGIAGAPQGTEQFF. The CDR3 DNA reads TGCGCCAGCAGCTTGAGACCCGGGATAGCGGGAGCCCCTCAGGGTACTGAGCAGTTCTTC.

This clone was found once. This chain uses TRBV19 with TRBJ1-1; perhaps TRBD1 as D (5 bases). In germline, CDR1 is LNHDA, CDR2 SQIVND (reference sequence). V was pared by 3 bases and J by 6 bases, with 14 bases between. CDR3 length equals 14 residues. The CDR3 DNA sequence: TGTGCCAGTAGTATCCAAGGGGATAGCCCTGAAGCTTTCTTT. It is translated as CASSIQGDSPEAFF.

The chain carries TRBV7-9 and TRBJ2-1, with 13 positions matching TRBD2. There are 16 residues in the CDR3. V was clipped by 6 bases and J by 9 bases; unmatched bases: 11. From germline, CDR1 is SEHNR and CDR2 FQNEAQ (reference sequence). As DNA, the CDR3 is TGTGCCAGCAGGCGCACTAGCGGGAGGGCAGTGGGTGAGCAGTTCTTC. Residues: CASRRTSGRAVGEQFF.

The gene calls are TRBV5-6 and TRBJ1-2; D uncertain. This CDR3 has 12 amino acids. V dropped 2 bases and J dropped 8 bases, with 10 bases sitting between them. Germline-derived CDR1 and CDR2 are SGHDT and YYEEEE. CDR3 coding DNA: TGTGCCAGCAGCTTAAGCGGAGGCGGCTACACCTTC. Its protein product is CASSLSGGGYTF.

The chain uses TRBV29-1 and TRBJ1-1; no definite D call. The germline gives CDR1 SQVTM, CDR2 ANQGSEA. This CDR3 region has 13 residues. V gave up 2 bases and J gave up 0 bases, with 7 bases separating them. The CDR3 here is CSVELTMNTEAFF. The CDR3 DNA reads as TGCAGCGTTGAACTAACAATGAACACTGAAGCTTTCTTT.

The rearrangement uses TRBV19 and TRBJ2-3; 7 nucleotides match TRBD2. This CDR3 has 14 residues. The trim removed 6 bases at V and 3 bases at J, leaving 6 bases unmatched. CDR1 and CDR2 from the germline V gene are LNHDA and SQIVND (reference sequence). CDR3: CASSSREGTDTQYF. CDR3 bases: TGTGCCAGTAGCTCCAGGGAGGGAACAGATACGCAGTATTTT.

The CDR3 bases are TGTGCCAGCAGCTTAGGTGCGGGGGGTGGATACAATGAGCAGTTCTTC. This codes for CASSLGAGGGYNEQFF. This chain uses TRBV7-6 with TRBJ2-1; 8 bases are shared with TRBD2. J lost 4 bases, V lost 1 base, and 6 bases had no gene match. This CDR3 contains 16 residues. Germline V gene sequence: CDR1 SGHVS, CDR2 FNYEAQ.

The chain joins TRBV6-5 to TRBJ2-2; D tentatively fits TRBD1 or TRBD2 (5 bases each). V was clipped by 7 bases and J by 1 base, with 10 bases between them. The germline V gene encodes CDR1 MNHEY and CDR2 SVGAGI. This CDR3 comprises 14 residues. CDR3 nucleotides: TGTGCCAGCATACCAGGGAGGAACACCGGGGAGCTGTTTTTT. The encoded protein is CASIPGRNTGELFF.

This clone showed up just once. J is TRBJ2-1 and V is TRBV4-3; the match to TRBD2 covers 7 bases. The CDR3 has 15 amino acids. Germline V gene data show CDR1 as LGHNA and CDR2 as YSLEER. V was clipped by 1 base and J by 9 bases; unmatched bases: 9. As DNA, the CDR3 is TGCGCCAGCAGCCAAGGGGCGGGAGTGACTCTTGAGCAGTTCTTC. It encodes CASSQGAGVTLEQFF.

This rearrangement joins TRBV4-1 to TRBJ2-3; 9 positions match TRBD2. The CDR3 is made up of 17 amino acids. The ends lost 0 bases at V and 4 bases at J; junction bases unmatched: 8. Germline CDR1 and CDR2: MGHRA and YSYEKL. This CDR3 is CASSQDSLAGTSDTQYF. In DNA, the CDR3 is TGCGCCAGCAGCCAAGACAGCCTAGCGGGAACCTCAGATACGCAGTATTTT.

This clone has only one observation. CDR3 region: CASSLVFKGKGTEAFF. In DNA, the CDR3 is TGTGCCAGCAGCTTAGTATTCAAGGGGAAGGGTACTGAAGCTTTCTTT. The V call is TRBV7-9, the J call TRBJ1-1, with D possibly matching TRBD1 (5 bases). The CDR3 spans 16 residues. The ends were cut back, 1 base at V and 5 bases at J, with 17 bases in the middle. CDR1 is SEHNR, CDR2 FQNEAQ, per germline (reference sequence). Combining the CDR3 with reference TRBV7-9 and TRBJ1-1 gives the whole variable domain DTGVSQNPRHKITKRGQNVTFRCDPISEHNRLYWYRQTLGQGPEFLTYFQNEAQLEKSRLLSDRFSAERPKGSFSTLEIQRTEQGDSAMYLCASSLVFKGKGTEAFFGQGTRLTVV.

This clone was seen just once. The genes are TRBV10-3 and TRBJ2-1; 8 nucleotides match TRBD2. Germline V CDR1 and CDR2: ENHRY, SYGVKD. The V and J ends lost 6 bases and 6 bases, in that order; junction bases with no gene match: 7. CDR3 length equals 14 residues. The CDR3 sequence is CAISSGTRSNEQFF. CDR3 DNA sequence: TGTGCCATCAGCTCCGGGACTAGGTCCAATGAGCAGTTCTTC.

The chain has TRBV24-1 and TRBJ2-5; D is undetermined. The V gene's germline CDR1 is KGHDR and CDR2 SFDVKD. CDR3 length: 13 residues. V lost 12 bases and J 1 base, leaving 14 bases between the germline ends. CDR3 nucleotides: TGTGCCGCGTCCAATCGAACCCAAGAGACCCAGTACTTC. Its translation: CAASNRTQETQYF.

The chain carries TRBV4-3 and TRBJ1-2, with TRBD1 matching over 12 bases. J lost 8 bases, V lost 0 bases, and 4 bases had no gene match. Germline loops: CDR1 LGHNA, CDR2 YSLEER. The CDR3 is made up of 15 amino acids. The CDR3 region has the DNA TGCGCCAGCAGCCAAGAGGGACAGGGGGCGTTCGGCTACACCTTC. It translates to CASSQEGQGAFGYTF.

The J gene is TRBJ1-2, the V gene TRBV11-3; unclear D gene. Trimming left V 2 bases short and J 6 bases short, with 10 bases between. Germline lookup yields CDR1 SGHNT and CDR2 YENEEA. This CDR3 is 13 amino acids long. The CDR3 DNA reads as TGTGCCAGCAGCTTATACTCCTACAATGGCTACACCTTC. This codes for CASSLYSYNGYTF.

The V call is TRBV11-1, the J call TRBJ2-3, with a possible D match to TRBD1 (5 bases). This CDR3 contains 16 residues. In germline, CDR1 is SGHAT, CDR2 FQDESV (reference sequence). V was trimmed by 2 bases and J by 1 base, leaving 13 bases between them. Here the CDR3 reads CASSLFRGLGTDTQYF. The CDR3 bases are TGTGCCAGCAGCTTATTTAGGGGCTTGGGCACAGATACGCAGTATTTT.

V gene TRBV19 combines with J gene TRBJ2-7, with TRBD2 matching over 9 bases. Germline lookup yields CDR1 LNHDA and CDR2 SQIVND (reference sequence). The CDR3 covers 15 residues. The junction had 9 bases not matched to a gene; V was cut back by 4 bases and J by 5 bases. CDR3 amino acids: CASSNPGLARHEQYF. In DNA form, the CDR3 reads TGTGCCAGTAGTAATCCGGGACTAGCCCGACACGAGCAGTACTTC.

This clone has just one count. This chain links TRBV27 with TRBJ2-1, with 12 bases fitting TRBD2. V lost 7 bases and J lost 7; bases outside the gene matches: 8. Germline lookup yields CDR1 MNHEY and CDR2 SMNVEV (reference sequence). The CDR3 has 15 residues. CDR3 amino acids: CASTLGLAGRNEQFF. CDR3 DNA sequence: TGTGCCAGCACCCTGGGACTAGCGGGTAGAAATGAGCAGTTCTTC.

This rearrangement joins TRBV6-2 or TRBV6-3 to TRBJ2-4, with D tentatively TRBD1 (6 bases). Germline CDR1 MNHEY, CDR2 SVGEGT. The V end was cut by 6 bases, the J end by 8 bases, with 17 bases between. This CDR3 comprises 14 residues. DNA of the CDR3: TGTGCCAGCAGCTCCCCACAGGGACGGGACATTCAGTACTTC. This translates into CASSSPQGRDIQYF.

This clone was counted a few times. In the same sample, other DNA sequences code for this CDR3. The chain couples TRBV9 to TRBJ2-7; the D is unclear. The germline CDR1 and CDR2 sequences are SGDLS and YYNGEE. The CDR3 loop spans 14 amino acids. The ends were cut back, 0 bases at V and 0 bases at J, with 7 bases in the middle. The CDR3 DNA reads TGTGCCAGCAGCGTAGAGGGCGACTCCTACGAGCAGTACTTC. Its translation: CASSVEGDSYEQYF.

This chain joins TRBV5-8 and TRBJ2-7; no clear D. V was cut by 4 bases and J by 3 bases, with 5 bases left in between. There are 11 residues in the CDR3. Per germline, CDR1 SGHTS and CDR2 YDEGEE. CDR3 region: CASSRDYEQYF. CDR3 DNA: TGTGCCAGCAGCCGAGACTACGAGCAGTACTTC.

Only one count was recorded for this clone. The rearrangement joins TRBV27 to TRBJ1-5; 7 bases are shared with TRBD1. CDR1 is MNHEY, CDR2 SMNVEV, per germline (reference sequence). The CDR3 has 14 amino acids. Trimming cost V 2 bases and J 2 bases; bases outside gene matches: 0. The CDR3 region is CASSLQGGNQPQHF. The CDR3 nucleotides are TGTGCCAGCAGTTTACAGGGGGGCAATCAGCCCCAGCATTTT.

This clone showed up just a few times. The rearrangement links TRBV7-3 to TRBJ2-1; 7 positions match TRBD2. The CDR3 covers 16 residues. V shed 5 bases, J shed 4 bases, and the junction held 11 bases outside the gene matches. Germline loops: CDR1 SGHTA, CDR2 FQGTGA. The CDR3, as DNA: TGTGCCAGCAGCCCCCCATCTAGCGGAGGATACAATGAGCAGTTCTTC. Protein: CASSPPSSGGYNEQFF.

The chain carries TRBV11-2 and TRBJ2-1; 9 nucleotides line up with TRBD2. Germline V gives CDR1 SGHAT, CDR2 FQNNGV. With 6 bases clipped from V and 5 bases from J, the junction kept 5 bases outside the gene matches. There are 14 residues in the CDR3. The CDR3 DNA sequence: TGTGCCAGCAGAGTTCTAGCGGGAAACAATGAGCAGTTCTTC. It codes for CASRVLAGNNEQFF.